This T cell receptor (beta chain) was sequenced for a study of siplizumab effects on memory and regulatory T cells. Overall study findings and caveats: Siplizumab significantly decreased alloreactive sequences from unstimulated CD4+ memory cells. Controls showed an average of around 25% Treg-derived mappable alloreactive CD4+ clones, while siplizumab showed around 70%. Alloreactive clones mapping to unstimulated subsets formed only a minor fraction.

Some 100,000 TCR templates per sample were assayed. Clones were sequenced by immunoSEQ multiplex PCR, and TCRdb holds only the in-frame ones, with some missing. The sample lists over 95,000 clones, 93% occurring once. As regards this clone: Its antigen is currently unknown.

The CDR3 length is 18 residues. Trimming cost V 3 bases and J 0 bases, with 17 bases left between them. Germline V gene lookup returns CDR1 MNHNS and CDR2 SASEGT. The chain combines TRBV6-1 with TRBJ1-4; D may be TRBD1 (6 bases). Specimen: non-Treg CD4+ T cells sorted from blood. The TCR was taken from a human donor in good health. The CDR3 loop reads CASSDQTGFRPTNEKLFF. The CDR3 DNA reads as TGTGCCAGCAGTGACCAGACAGGTTTCAGACCAACTAATGAAAAACTGTTTTTT.